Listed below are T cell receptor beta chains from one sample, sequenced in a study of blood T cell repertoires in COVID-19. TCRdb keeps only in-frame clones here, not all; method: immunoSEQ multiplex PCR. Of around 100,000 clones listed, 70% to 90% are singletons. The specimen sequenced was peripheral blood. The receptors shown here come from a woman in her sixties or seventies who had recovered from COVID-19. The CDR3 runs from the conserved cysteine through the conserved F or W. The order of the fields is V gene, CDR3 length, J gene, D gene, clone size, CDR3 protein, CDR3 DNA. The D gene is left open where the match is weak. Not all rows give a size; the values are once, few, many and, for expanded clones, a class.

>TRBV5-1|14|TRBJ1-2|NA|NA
CASSFLGEGYGYTF
TGCGCCAGCAGCTTCTTAGGGGAAGGGTATGGCTACACCTTC
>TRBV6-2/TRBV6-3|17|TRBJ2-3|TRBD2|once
CASSTEVRGSPPGTQYF
TGTGCCAGCAGTACCGAGGTTCGCGGGAGCCCCCCCGGTACGCAGTATTTT
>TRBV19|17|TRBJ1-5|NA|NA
CASSIDSPGARVQPQHF
TGTGCCAGTAGTATAGATAGTCCAGGGGCCAGAGTTCAGCCCCAGCATTTT
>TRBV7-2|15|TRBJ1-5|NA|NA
CASSSLGDSNQPQHF
TGTGCCAGCAGCTCCCTAGGGGATAGCAATCAGCCCCAGCATTTT
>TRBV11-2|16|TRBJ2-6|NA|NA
CASSLVSSAGANVLTF
TGTGCCAGCAGCTTAGTCTCGAGTGCCGGGGCCAACGTCCTGACTTTC
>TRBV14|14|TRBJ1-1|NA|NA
CASSQGGGNTEAFF
TGTGCCAGCAGCCAAGGGGGGGGAAACACTGAAGCTTTCTTT
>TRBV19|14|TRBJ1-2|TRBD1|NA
CASRTRQGERGYTF
TGTGCCAGTAGAACCCGACAGGGGGAGAGGGGCTACACCTTC
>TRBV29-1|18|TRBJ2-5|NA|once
CSVIGDLPVAGYQETQYF
TGCAGCGTTATAGGGGATCTTCCCGTCGCGGGGTATCAAGAGACCCAGTACTTC
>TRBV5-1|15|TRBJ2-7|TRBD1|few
CASSHGQGATYEQYF
TGCGCCAGCAGCCACGGACAGGGGGCCACCTACGAGCAGTACTTC
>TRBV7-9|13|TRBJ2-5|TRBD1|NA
CASSWTGLETQYF
TGTGCCAGCAGCTGGACAGGGTTAGAGACCCAGTACTTC
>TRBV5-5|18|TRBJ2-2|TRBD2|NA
CASSFPHLTSGVVGELFF
TGTGCCAGCAGTTTTCCCCACCTGACTAGCGGGGTAGTCGGGGAGCTGTTTTTT